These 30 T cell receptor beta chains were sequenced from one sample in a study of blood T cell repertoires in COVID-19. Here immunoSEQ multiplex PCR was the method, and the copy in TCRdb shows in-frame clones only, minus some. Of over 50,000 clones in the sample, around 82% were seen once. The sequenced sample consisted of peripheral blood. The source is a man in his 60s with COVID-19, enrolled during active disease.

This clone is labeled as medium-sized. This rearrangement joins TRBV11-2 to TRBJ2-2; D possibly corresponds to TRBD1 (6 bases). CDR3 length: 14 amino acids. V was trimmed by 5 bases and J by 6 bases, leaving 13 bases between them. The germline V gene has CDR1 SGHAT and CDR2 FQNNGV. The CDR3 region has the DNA TGTGCCAGCAGCCCGGGACACCCCGCCGGGGAGCTGTTTTTT. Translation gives CASSPGHPAGELFF.

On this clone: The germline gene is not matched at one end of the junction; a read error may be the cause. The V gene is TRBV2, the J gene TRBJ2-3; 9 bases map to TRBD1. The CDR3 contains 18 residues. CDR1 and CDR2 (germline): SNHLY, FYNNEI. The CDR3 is CASSAPPGTGKWTDTQYF. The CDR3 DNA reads TGTGCCAGTAGTGCCCCCCCCGGGACAGGGAAGTGGACAGATACGCAGTATTTT.

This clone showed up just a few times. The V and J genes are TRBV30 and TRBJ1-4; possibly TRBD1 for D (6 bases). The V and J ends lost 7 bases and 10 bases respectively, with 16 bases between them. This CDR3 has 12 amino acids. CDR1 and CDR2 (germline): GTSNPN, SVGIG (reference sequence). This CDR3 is CASDSLSGKLFF. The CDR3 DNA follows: TGTGCCTCGGACAGTCTGTCTGGAAAACTGTTTTTT.

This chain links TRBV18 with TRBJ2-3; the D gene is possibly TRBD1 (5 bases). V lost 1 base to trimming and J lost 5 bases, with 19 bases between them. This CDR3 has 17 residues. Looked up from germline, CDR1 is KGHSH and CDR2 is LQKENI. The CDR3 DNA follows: TGTGCCAGCTCACCACGGCAGGGAAGGGGCCTTGGAGATACGCAGTATTTT. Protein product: CASSPRQGRGLGDTQYF.

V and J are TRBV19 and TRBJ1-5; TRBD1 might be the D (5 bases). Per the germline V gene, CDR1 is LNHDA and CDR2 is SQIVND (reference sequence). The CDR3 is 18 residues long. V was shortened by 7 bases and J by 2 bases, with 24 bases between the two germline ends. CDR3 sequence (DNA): TGTGCCAGTACCCCCGTTGGGTTAGGGGTTTTAGGCAATCAGCCCCAGCATTTT. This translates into CASTPVGLGVLGNQPQHF. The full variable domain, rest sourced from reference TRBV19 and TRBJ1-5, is DGGITQSPKYLFRKEGQNVTLSCEQNLNHDAMYWYRQDPGQGLRLIYYSQIVNDFQKGDIAEGYSVSREKKESFPLTVTSAQKNPTAFYLCASTPVGLGVLGNQPQHFGDGTRLSIL.

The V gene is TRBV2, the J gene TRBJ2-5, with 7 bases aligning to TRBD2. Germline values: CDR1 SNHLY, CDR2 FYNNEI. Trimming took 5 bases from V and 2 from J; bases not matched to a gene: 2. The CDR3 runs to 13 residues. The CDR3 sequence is CASSREEQETQYF. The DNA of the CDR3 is TGTGCCAGCAGTCGGGAGGAACAAGAGACCCAGTACTTC. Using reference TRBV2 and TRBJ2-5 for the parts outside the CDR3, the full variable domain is EPEVTQTPSHQVTQMGQEVILRCVPISNHLYFYWYRQILGQKVEFLVSFYNNEISEKSEIFDDQFSVERPDGSNFTLKIRSTKLEDSAMYFCASSREEQETQYFGPGTRLLVL.

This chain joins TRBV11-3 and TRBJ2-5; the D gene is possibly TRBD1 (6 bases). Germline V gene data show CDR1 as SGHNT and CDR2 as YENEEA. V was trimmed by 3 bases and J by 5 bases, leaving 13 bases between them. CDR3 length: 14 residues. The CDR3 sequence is CASSLDSPGETQYF. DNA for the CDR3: TGTGCCAGCAGCTTGGACAGTCCTGGGGAGACCCAGTACTTC.

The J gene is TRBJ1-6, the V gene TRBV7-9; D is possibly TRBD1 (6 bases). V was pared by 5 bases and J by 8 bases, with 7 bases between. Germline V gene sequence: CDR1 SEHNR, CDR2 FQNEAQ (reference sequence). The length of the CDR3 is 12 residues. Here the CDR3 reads CASSPGDSPLHF. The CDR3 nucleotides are TGTGCCAGCAGCCCAGGGGATTCACCCCTCCACTTT.

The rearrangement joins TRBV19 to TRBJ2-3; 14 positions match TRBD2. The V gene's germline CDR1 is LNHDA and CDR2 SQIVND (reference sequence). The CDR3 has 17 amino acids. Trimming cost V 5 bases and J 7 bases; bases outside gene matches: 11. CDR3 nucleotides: TGTGCCAGTAGTCAGATGCCGGGACTAGCGGGAGAAAATACGCAGTATTTT. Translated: CASSQMPGLAGENTQYF. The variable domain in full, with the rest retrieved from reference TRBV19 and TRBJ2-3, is DGGITQSPKYLFRKEGQNVTLSCEQNLNHDAMYWYRQDPGQGLRLIYYSQIVNDFQKGDIAEGYSVSREKKESFPLTVTSAQKNPTAFYLCASSQMPGLAGENTQYFGPGTRLTVL.

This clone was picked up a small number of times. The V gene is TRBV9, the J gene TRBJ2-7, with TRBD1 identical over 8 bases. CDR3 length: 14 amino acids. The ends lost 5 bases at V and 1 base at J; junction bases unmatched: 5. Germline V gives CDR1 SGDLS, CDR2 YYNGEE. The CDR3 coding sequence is TGTGCCAGCAGTATGGGACAGGAGTCCTACGAGCAGTACTTC. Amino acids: CASSMGQESYEQYF.

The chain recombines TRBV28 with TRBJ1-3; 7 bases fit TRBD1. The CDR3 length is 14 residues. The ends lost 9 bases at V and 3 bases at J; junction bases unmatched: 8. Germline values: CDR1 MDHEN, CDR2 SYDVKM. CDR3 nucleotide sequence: TGTGCCAGTACCAACCGGGACAGTGGAAACACCATATATTTT. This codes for CASTNRDSGNTIYF.

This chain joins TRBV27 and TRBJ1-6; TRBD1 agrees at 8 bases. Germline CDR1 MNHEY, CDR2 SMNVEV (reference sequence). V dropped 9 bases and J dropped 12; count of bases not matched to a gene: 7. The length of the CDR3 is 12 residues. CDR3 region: CASTNRGLPLHF. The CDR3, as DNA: TGTGCCAGTACCAACAGGGGGTTACCCCTCCACTTT.

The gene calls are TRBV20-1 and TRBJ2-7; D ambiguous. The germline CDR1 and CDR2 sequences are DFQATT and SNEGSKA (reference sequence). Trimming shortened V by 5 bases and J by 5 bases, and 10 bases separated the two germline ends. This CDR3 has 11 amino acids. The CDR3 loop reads CSARILNEQYF. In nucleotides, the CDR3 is TGCAGTGCTCGAATACTCAACGAGCAGTACTTC.

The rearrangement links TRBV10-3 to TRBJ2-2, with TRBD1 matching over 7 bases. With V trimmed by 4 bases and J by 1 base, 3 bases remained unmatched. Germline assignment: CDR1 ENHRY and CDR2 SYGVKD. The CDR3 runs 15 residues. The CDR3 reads CAISATGRNTGELFF. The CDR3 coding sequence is TGTGCCATCAGTGCGACAGGGAGGAACACCGGGGAGCTGTTTTTT.

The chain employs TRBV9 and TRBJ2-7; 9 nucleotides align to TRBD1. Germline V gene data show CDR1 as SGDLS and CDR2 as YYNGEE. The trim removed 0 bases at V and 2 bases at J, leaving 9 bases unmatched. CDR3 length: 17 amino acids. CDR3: CASSVDWTGEVTYEQYF. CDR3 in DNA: TGTGCCAGCAGCGTAGATTGGACAGGGGAGGTCACCTACGAGCAGTACTTC.

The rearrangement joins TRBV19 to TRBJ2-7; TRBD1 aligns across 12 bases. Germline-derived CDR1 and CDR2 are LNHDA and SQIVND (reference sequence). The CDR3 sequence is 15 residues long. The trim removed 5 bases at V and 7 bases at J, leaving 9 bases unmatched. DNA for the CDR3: TGTGCCAGTAGTGTACCGGGACAGGGGGCGAGGGAGCAGTACTTC. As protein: CASSVPGQGAREQYF.

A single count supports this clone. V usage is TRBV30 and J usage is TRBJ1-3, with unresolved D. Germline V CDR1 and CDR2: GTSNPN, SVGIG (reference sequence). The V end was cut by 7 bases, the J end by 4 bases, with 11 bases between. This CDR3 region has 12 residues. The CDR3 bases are TGTGCCTCCACAGTGCCGGGAAACACCATATATTTT. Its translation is CASTVPGNTIYF. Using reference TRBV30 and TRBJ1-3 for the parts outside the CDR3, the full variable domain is SQTIHQWPATLVQPVGSPLSLECTVEGTSNPNLYWYRQAAGRGLQLLFYSVGIGQISSEVPQNLSASRPQDRQFILSSKKLLLSDSGFYLCASTVPGNTIYFGEGSWLTVV.

The CDR3, as DNA: TGTGCCAGCGTTGAAGTCGGGTTCACAGATACGCAGTATTTT. This encodes CASVEVGFTDTQYF. J is TRBJ2-3 and V is TRBV2, with no clear D. Trimming cost V 8 bases and J 2 bases, with 14 bases left between them. Per germline, CDR1 SNHLY and CDR2 FYNNEI. This CDR3 spans 14 amino acids.

The CDR3 DNA follows: TGTGCCATCAGTGGGGGACAGGGGGCGCGGGAGACCCAGTACTTC. It encodes CAISGGQGARETQYF. V is TRBV10-3 and J is TRBJ2-5; 12 nucleotides align to TRBD1. Germline trimming cut 4 bases from V and 5 bases from J; bases unmatched to any gene: 5. Germline V gene lookup returns CDR1 ENHRY and CDR2 SYGVKD. The CDR3 is 15 residues long.

The CDR3 DNA follows: TGTGCCAGCAGCTTAGGTAGCGGGGGGGCCCAAGAGACCCAGTACTTC. The encoded protein is CASSLGSGGAQETQYF. The V and J genes are TRBV7-9 and TRBJ2-5; 11 positions agree with TRBD2. CDR3 length: 16 amino acids. Per the germline V gene, CDR1 is SEHNR and CDR2 is FQNEAQ (reference sequence). V gave up 1 base and J gave up 1 base; unmatched junction bases: 2.

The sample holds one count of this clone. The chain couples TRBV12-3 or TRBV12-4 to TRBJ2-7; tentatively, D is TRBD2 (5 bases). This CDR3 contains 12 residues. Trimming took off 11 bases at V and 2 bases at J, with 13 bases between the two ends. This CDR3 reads CAVGDATYEQYF. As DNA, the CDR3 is TGTGCCGTGGGAGATGCAACCTACGAGCAGTACTTC.

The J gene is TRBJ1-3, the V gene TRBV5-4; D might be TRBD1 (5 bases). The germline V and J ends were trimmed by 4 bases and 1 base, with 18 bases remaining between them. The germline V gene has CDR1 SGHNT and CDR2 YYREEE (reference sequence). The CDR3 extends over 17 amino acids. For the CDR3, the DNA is TGTGCCAGCAGCGTACTCAAACCAGGGTTTTCTGGAAACACCATATATTTT. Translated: CASSVLKPGFSGNTIYF.

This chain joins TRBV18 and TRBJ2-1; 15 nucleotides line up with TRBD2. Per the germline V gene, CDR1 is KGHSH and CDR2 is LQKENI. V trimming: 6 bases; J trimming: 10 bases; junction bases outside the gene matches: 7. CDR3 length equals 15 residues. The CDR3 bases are TGTGCCAGCTCGCCCGGGACTAGCGGGGGGCGAGAGCAGTTCTTC. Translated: CASSPGTSGGREQFF.

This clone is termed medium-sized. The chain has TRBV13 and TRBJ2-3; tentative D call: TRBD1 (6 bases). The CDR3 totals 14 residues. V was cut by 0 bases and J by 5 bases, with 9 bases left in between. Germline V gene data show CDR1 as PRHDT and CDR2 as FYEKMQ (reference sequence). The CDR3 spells CASSLGQGLDTQYF. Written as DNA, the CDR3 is TGTGCCAGCAGCTTAGGACAGGGTCTAGATACGCAGTATTTT.

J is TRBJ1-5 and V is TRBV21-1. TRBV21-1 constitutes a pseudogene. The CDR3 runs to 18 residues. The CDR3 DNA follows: TGTGCCAGCAGCAAATTCCGGGGATTCCCATATAGCAATCAGCCCCAGCATTTT. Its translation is CASSKFRGFPYSNQPQHF.

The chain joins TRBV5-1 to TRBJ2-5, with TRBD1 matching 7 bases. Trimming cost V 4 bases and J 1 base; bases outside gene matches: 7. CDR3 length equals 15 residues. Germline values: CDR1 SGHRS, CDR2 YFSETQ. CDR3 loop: CASSRLTGVQETQYF. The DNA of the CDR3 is TGCGCCAGCAGCCGACTCACAGGGGTCCAAGAGACCCAGTACTTC. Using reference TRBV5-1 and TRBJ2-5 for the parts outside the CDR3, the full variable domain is KAGVTQTPRYLIKTRGQQVTLSCSPISGHRSVSWYQQTPGQGLQFLFEYFSETQRNKGNFPGRFSGRQFSNSRSEMNVSTLELGDSALYLCASSRLTGVQETQYFGPGTRLLVL.

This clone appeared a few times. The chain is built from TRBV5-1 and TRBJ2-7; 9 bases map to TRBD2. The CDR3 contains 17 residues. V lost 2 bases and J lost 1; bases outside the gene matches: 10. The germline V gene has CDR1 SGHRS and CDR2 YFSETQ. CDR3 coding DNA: TGCGCCAGCAGCTTACCCGCGGGGGGGGCCTGGTCCTACGAGCAGTACTTC. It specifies CASSLPAGGAWSYEQYF.

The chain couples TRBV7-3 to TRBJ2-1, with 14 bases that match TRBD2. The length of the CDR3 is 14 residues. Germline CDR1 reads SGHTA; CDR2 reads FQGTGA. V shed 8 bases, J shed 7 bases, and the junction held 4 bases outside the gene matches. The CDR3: CASGTSGGGNEQFF. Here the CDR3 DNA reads TGTGCCAGCGGGACTAGCGGGGGAGGGAATGAGCAGTTCTTC.

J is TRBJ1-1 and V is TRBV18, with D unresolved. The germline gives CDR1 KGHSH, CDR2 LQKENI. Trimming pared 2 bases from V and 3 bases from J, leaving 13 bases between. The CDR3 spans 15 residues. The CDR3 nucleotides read TGTGCCAGCTCACCAACCGAGGGTCGGGACACTGAAGCTTTCTTT. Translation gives CASSPTEGRDTEAFF.

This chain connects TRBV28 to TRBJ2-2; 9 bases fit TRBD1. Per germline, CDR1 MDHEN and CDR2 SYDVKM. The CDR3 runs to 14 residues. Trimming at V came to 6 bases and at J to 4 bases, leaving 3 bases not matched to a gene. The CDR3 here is CASRQGAPTGELFF. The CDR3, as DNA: TGTGCCAGCAGACAGGGGGCGCCCACCGGGGAGCTGTTTTTT.